This paragraph covers one TCR beta chain sequence. The target of this receptor is not known. Base qualities were left out, and no much larger clone turns up one base away. The record originates from a study of shared clonotypes between healthy human individuals (dated by TCRdb to 2020 to 2022). With regard to the full study: Three men and two women, aged 18 to 49 years, made up the cohort. Per donor, three plates each were used for CD4 naive and CD4 memory, two for CD8 naive, and one for CD8 memory. To estimate repertoire size and how much clonotype sharing occurs between individuals, the study deeply sequenced the blood TCR repertoires of roughly 5 healthy adults. Different laboratories and diverse techniques were used to prepare libraries and sequence TCR repertoires, to increase sequencing depth and limit assay-specific biases. Leukapheresis yielded between about 0.9 and 8.9 billion PBMCs per donor. Beyond this particular receptor, the publication reports: Pairwise subsampling led to the expectation that sequencing depth would affect the degree of clonotype sharing among donors. Only blood was sampled, and tissue TCR repertoires likely differ from those in blood. Higher generation probabilities were observed for clonotypes shared by all four sorted-subset donors than for non-shared clonotypes. Because the study included a small number of donors, the genetic and exposure-history diversity represented was limited. Naive subsets generally had larger estimated clonotype richness than memory subsets did. Rarefaction of sorted-subset datasets indicated incomplete sequencing despite the large sequencing depth. When a few donors were compared, the shared fraction of clonotypes was 5% to 6.5% for naive CD4, about 4% for naive CD8, 2.3% for memory CD4, and roughly 0.43% for memory CD8.

At the junction V is shortened by 5 bases and J by 3 bases, with 17 bases in between. Sequences MDHEN (CDR1) and SYDVKM (CDR2) are obtained from the germline V gene. Its CDR3 holds 15 amino acids, cysteine through phenylalanine. The entry retains the CDR3 DNA only, 45 bases that are in frame from base 1. Using the deep immunoSEQ assay, TCR CDR3 regions were amplified from genomic DNA by multiplex PCR. Extracted genomic DNA from each cell subset was distributed evenly across all wells of several immunoSEQ 96-well plates, and each plate was treated as a replicate. For sorted subsets, about 210 ng of genomic DNA, equivalent to 25,000 to 35,000 T cell genomes, went into each replicate PCR. Purified libraries were measured with a Qubit 3.0 fluorometer, size-checked on a Bioanalyzer 2100, and measured again with the KAPA Library Quantification kit. Every immunoSEQ 96-well plate was sequenced on a dedicated single-read 150-cycle Illumina NextSeq 550 flow cell. In the paper's pipeline: Because only junctional sequences without quality scores were contained in the immunoSEQ output, filtering matching that applied to full-length reads could not be performed. To assign V/J genes and CDR3, sequences were annotated using PyIR, a Python wrapper for IgBLAST v1.9, with IMGT germline references. Any read was removed if the V/J assignment was weak (E-value above 1e-6), the CDR3 was missing, or the read contained stop codons, out-of-frame junctions, or ambiguous translated residues. V3J clonotypes were defined by identical inferred V gene, J gene, and CDR3 amino acid sequence. The percentage overlap between two repertoires was calculated by dividing the number of shared unique clonotypes by the size of the smaller repertoire. Three approaches were used to assess repertoire richness: RTK rarefaction, the Chao1 estimator, and Recon v2.1 estimates of unobserved clonotypes. OLGA was used to compute generation probabilities for all TCRbeta clonotypes that the gDNA method yielded from a few donors. Entries here come from immuneACCESS through TCRdb and include only in-frame sequences with V and J called. Some clones fail to appear in such tables; in the studies checked, an unresolved V gene covers under half of the shortfall, and the cause of the remainder is unknown. V and J calls and clone size are as listed in that table; D and trimming were resolved from the DNA. The table for this sample lists fewer than 1.8 million clones; around 98.5% of them were counted only once. The ten top clones hold roughly 0.35% of the sample.

Donors were healthy HIV-negative adults with no recently reported acute infections or vaccinations. All donors were Caucasian adults living in Nashville, Tennessee, USA. Magnetic negative selection was used to enrich CD4+ T cells, after which naive cells were positively selected on CD45RA and the negative fraction became the memory subset. After blood collection by leukapheresis, PBMCs were isolated using Ficoll-Histopaque density gradient centrifugation and then cryopreserved in the vapor phase of liquid nitrogen. Analytical flow cytometry was used to check the purity and quantity of every magnetically sorted T cell population. Genomic DNA was isolated from each sorted fraction and quantified by UV absorbance on a Nanodrop 2000c.

Recombination linked TRBV28 to TRBJ2-7, with TRBD2 tentatively as D gene (5 bases match). Sample: naive CD4+ T cells sorted from blood. What this sample's cell subset or site label stands for: CD45RA+ positively selected. The sequence derives from a man under 40 in good health. The DNA is as follows: TGTGCCAGCAGTCTGTCCGCCGGGGTGAGCTACGAGCAGTACTTC. Translation gives CASSLSAGVSYEQYF.